Listed below are T cell receptor beta chains from one sample, sequenced in a study of T cell responses to AZD1222 COVID-19 vaccine. Only in-frame clones appear in the TCRdb table, and some are missing; sequencing was by immunoSEQ multiplex PCR. The sample holds more than 90,000 clones, 80% to 90% seen once. The material sequenced was peripheral blood, taken 28 days after the second AZD1222 dose. These receptors were taken from an adult who received the AZD1222 COVID-19 vaccine. The CDR3 runs from the conserved cysteine through the conserved F or W. The D gene is left open where the match is weak. Clone size appears in some rows only: once, few, many, or a class for an expanded clone.

>-|TRBJ1-2|TRBV4-3|-
TGCGCCAGCAGCCAAGTTCGGAGGAACTATGGCTACACCTTC
CASSQVRRNYGYTF
>-|TRBJ2-1|TRBV11-3|-
TGTGCCAGCAGCTTAAAAGAGAGTAGGCCCTACAATGAGCAGTTCTTC
CASSLKESRPYNEQFF
>TRBD2|TRBJ2-3|TRBV7-9|-
TGTGCCAGCAGCTTCGCCCCCGGACTAGCGGCTAGCACAGATACGCAGTATTTT
CASSFAPGLAASTDTQYF
>-|TRBJ2-2|TRBV20-1|-
TGCAGTGCTAGTGTTCCACTGACCGGGGAGCTGTTTTTT
CSASVPLTGELFF
>-|TRBJ1-3|TRBV5-1|-
TGCGCCAGCAGCTTTAAGGGGTCTCCTGAAAACACCATATATTTT
CASSFKGSPENTIYF
>-|TRBJ2-7|TRBV7-9|many
TGTGCCAGCAGCTTAGGGCCCGGGGCATACTACGAGCAGTACTTC
CASSLGPGAYYEQYF
>-|TRBJ2-7|TRBV10-3|-
TGTGCCATCAGTGAGAAAAACTACGAGCAGTACTTC
CAISEKNYEQYF
>-|TRBJ1-1|TRBV7-3|-
TGTGCCAGCAGCCCCGGGGGGCTGAACACTGAAGCTTTCTTT
CASSPGGLNTEAFF
>-|TRBJ2-5|TRBV5-4|-
TGTGCCAGCAACCCTCGCAACCAAGAGACCCAGTACTTC
CASNPRNQETQYF
>-|TRBJ2-1|TRBV18|-
TGTGCCAGCTCCGACAGCTACAATGAGCAGTTCTTC
CASSDSYNEQFF
>-|TRBJ2-5|TRBV5-4|-
TGTGCCAGCAGCGAGTACTTCCAAGAGACCCAGTACTTC
CASSEYFQETQYF
>-|TRBJ2-5|TRBV19|-
TGTGCCAGTAGTATCGGGTCTCGAGAGACCCAGTACTTC
CASSIGSRETQYF
>-|TRBJ2-7|TRBV10-3|-
TGTGCCATCAGTGATTGGGACACCTCCTACGAGCAGTACTTC
CAISDWDTSYEQYF
>TRBD2|TRBJ2-3|TRBV5-1|-
TGCGCCAGCAGCTCGACTAGCGGGAGTAAAGCAGATACGCAGTATTTT
CASSSTSGSKADTQYF
>-|TRBJ1-6|TRBV5-1|few
TGCGCCAGCAAGAGGGGCAGCTCCTATAATTCACCCCTCCACTTT
CASKRGSSYNSPLHF
>-|TRBJ1-1|TRBV6-1|once
TGTGCCAGCAGTGAAGTGGGGAGGGGGAACACTGAAGCTTTCTTT
CASSEVGRGNTEAFF
>-|TRBJ2-3|TRBV30|-
TGTGCCTGGAGTGGAAACGTGAATACGCAGTATTTT
CAWSGNVNTQYF
>-|TRBJ2-7|TRBV2|-
TGTGCCAGCAGTGAACGCGGGACGGGAGTAGGGGAGCAGTACTTC
CASSERGTGVGEQYF
>TRBD1|TRBJ1-1|TRBV28|-
TGTGCCAGCACGACAGGGGCTGAAGCTTTCTTT
CASTTGAEAFF
>-|TRBJ1-1|TRBV14|-
TGTGCCAGCACCCTACCGGGGGGAGGGCGCACTGAAGCTTTCTTT
CASTLPGGGRTEAFF
>TRBD1|TRBJ1-6|TRBV30|few
TGTGCCTGGAGATCACAGGGGATGAATTCACCCCTCCACTTT
CAWRSQGMNSPLHF
>TRBD1|TRBJ1-2|TRBV30|-
TGTGCCTGGAGTATCCCGACGACAGGGAACTATGGCTACACCTTC
CAWSIPTTGNYGYTF
>-|TRBJ2-2|TRBV2|-
TGTGCCAGCACTGTTTCCGGATCCGGGGAGCTGTTTTTT
CASTVSGSGELFF
>-|TRBJ1-1|TRBV6-5|once
TGTGCCAGCAGTCCCGGGGGGCTTGGGGGCACTGAAGCTTTCTTT
CASSPGGLGGTEAFF
>TRBD1|TRBJ2-3|TRBV18|-
TGTGCCAGCTCAGCCACAGGGGGCACTAGCACAGATACGCAGTATTTT
CASSATGGTSTDTQYF
>-|TRBJ1-5|TRBV2|-
TGTGCCAGCAAAAGCTATAGCAATCAGCCCCAGCATTTT
CASKSYSNQPQHF
>-|TRBJ1-5|TRBV28|-
TGTGCCAGCAGCCGCAAGGGTCAGGGACGCCAGCCCCAGCATTTT
CASSRKGQGRQPQHF